Below are 21 T cell receptor beta chains sequenced from a single sample in a study of control samples from healthy donors and cancer patients. Sequencing used immunoSEQ multiplex PCR; TCRdb keeps in-frame clones, though not all of them. The table records 99,000 or so clones, roughly four fifths of them present only once. The material sequenced was blood. The receptor source for this set is a man between 60 and 75 years old in good health.

The J gene is TRBJ2-2, the V gene TRBV4-2; D remains unclear. From germline, CDR1 is LGHNA and CDR2 YNFKEQ. The CDR3 sequence is 17 residues long. The V gene lost 0 bases and the J gene lost 7 bases, with 18 bases spanning the gap. Here the CDR3 reads CASSQDPLDRLGGELFF. DNA for the CDR3: TGTGCCAGCAGCCAAGATCCCCTAGATCGGCTCGGCGGGGAGCTGTTTTTT.

The chain employs TRBV29-1 and TRBJ2-7, with 8 bases identical to TRBD2. CDR1 and CDR2 from the germline V gene are SQVTM and ANQGSEA. J was trimmed by 1 base and V by 2 bases; bases with no gene match: 10. CDR3 length: 16 amino acids. The CDR3 DNA reads as TGCAGCGTTGAACTCGATCTAGCGGGTATTTCCTACGAGCAGTACTTC. It encodes CSVELDLAGISYEQYF.

There are a few counts of this clone. The chain carries TRBV14 and TRBJ2-7; either TRBD1 or TRBD2 may fit D (5 bases each). Trimming took off 0 bases at V and 5 bases at J, with 17 bases between the two ends. CDR3 length: 16 amino acids. Germline values: CDR1 SGHDN, CDR2 FVKESK. DNA for the CDR3: TGTGCCAGCAGCCAAGATCGGGGTGGGGCGCTGGACGAGCAGTACTTC. It is translated as CASSQDRGGALDEQYF.

The V call is TRBV27, the J call TRBJ1-2; 7 bases are a match to TRBD1. The CDR3 sequence is 14 residues long. Germline values: CDR1 MNHEY, CDR2 SMNVEV (reference sequence). J was trimmed by 4 bases and V by 4 bases; bases with no gene match: 6. This chain's CDR3 is CASSSGAGGYGYTF. CDR3 bases: TGTGCCAGCAGTTCCGGGGCAGGGGGCTATGGCTACACCTTC.

The chain employs TRBV7-3 and TRBJ2-3; 11 bases align to TRBD2. The CDR3 contains 17 residues. Germline CDR1 is SGHTA and CDR2 is FQGTGA. V was clipped by 5 bases and J by 0 bases; unmatched bases: 7. In DNA, the CDR3 is TGTGCCAGCAGCCCAAGACGACTAGCGGGGAGCACAGATACGCAGTATTTT. It yields the protein CASSPRRLAGSTDTQYF.

This chain links TRBV13 with TRBJ1-1; D is undetermined. Per germline, CDR1 PRHDT and CDR2 FYEKMQ (reference sequence). There are 11 residues in the CDR3. V was clipped by 1 base and J by 8 bases, with 5 bases between them. The CDR3 region is CASSLVLEAFF. The CDR3 bases are TGTGCCAGCAGCTTAGTCCTGGAAGCTTTCTTT.

V usage is TRBV29-1 and J usage is TRBJ2-7; 7 bases match TRBD1. Germline lookup yields CDR1 SQVTM and CDR2 ANQGSEA. Trimming took 2 bases from V and 5 from J; bases not matched to a gene: 6. CDR3 length: 13 residues. CDR3 protein: CSVETDRANEQYF. The CDR3 region has the DNA TGCAGCGTTGAAACTGACAGGGCAAACGAGCAGTACTTC.

The CDR3 DNA is TGTGCCAGCAGCACTAGGGAGAGATCCGAGCAGTACTTC. Translating it yields CASSTRERSEQYF. V usage is TRBV11-2 and J usage is TRBJ2-7; possible D gene TRBD2, 5 bases. This CDR3 has 13 amino acids. The germline V gene has CDR1 SGHAT and CDR2 FQNNGV. V lost 5 bases to trimming and J lost 6 bases, with 14 bases between them.

The rearrangement links TRBV7-2 to TRBJ2-1; D unresolved. V was cut by 5 bases and J by 14 bases, with 22 bases left in between. The germline V gene has CDR1 SGHTA and CDR2 FQGNSA. This CDR3 has 14 amino acids. CDR3 DNA: TGTGCCAGCAGCGGGGATCTCGGACCCTCCGCGGAGTTCTTC. Translation gives CASSGDLGPSAEFF.

The chain has TRBV4-1 and TRBJ1-4; the match to TRBD1 covers 8 bases. Germline V gene sequence: CDR1 MGHRA, CDR2 YSYEKL. This CDR3 region has 15 residues. The J segment lost 3 bases and the V segment lost 4 bases, leaving 4 bases of the junction unmatched. The CDR3 nucleotides are TGCGCCAGCAGCCCCGGACAGGGCCCTAATGAAAAACTGTTTTTT. It yields the protein CASSPGQGPNEKLFF.

The J gene is TRBJ1-1, the V gene TRBV19; D uncertain. The ends were cut back, 5 bases at V and 0 bases at J, with 16 bases in the middle. The CDR3 totals 16 residues. In germline, CDR1 is LNHDA, CDR2 SQIVND (reference sequence). In DNA, the CDR3 is TGTGCCAGTAGTCCTTTGGACGGAAACATGAACACTGAAGCTTTCTTT. It is translated as CASSPLDGNMNTEAFF.

The chain links TRBV2 to TRBJ1-1; TRBD1 matches at 7 bases. V dropped 5 bases and J dropped 10; count of bases not matched to a gene: 10. This CDR3 has 13 residues. The germline V gene has CDR1 SNHLY and CDR2 FYNNEI. The DNA for the CDR3 is TGTGCCAGCAGTAAACTTGAGGGGGCAGGAGCTTTCTTT. Translation gives CASSKLEGAGAFF.

The chain uses TRBV5-8 and TRBJ2-2; D is uncertain. The germline V gene has CDR1 SGHTS and CDR2 YDEGEE. The CDR3 runs 14 residues. V was cut by 0 bases and J by 2 bases, with 5 bases left in between. The CDR3 protein is CASSLAQNTGELFF. CDR3 sequence (DNA): TGTGCCAGCAGCTTGGCGCAAAACACCGGGGAGCTGTTTTTT.

The gene calls are TRBV5-1 and TRBJ2-3; 7 bases map to TRBD1. Trimming at V came to 4 bases and at J to 2 bases, leaving 7 bases not matched to a gene. This CDR3 is built from 15 residues. In germline, CDR1 is SGHRS, CDR2 YFSETQ. The CDR3 loop reads CASSTGTDSTDTQYF. In DNA, the CDR3 is TGCGCCAGCAGCACCGGGACAGACTCCACAGATACGCAGTATTTT.

The chain carries TRBV19 and TRBJ1-3; D gene ambiguous. The CDR3 length is 14 residues. The V end lost 4 bases, the J end lost 0 bases, and 7 bases lay between the germline ends. CDR1 LNHDA and CDR2 SQIVND come from the germline V gene (reference sequence). The CDR3 loop reads CASSTVGSGNTIYF. CDR3 bases: TGTGCCAGTAGTACTGTGGGCTCTGGAAACACCATATATTTT.

The chain is built from TRBV4-1 and TRBJ1-5, with D possibly being TRBD1 (6 bases). Trimming cost V 2 bases and J 4 bases, with 9 bases left between them. Germline V gene data show CDR1 as MGHRA and CDR2 as YSYEKL. CDR3 size: 14 residues. This chain's CDR3 is CASSQNTGNQPQHF. Here the CDR3 DNA reads TGCGCCAGCAGCCAAAATACAGGGAATCAGCCCCAGCATTTT.

The chain employs TRBV4-2 and TRBJ1-1, with TRBD1 matching 9 bases. V was clipped by 5 bases and J by 7 bases; unmatched bases: 8. The CDR3 runs 14 residues. Germline CDR1 reads LGHNA; CDR2 reads YNFKEQ. CDR3 DNA sequence: TGTGCCAGCAGCGACCGGGACAGGGTTGTTGAAGCTTTCTTT. This gives the protein CASSDRDRVVEAFF.

This clone was seen only once. The junction departs from the called germline gene at one end, perhaps through a read error. V usage is TRBV5-1 and J usage is TRBJ2-7, with D possibly called TRBD1 or TRBD2 (6 bases each). Germline lookup yields CDR1 SGHRS and CDR2 YFSETQ. The CDR3 runs to 15 residues. The CDR3 bases are TGCGCCACCAGCAGCCGGACCGGGGGCACGGGGGAGCAGTACTTC. Translation: CATSSRTGGTGEQYF.

The rearrangement links TRBV3-1 (or the pseudogene TRBV3-2) to TRBJ2-3, with D unresolved. The ends were cut back, 1 base at V and 4 bases at J, with 6 bases in the middle. This CDR3 has 13 amino acids. The germline CDR1 and CDR2 sequences are LGHDT and YNNKEL (reference sequence). CDR3: CASSQGRADTQYF. In nucleotides, the CDR3 is TGTGCCAGCAGCCAAGGTCGGGCAGATACGCAGTATTTT.

A single count supports this clone. The rearrangement uses TRBV30 and TRBJ1-5; unclear D gene. CDR1 is GTSNPN and CDR2 is SVGIG in the germline V gene (reference sequence). The CDR3 sequence is 15 residues long. V dropped 4 bases and J dropped 0 bases, with 13 bases sitting between them. CDR3 bases: TGTGCCTGGAATAAGGGCGGTAATAGCAATCAGCCCCAGCATTTT. It codes for CAWNKGGNSNQPQHF.

In its sample, this clone was seen a few times. The V call is TRBV19, the J call TRBJ2-7; maybe TRBD2 (6 bases). Trimming took 2 bases from V and 6 from J, leaving 14 bases between them. Germline V gene sequence: CDR1 LNHDA, CDR2 SQIVND (reference sequence). The CDR3 sequence is 14 residues long. CDR3 sequence (DNA): TGTGCCAGTAGTATATCGGGGGAGCCCACCGAGCAGTACTTC. Translated: CASSISGEPTEQYF.